This is a list of T cell receptor beta chains from one sample in a study of read filtering for tumor transcriptome and immune sequencing. TCRdb re-derived calls from the reads in MiXCR, one entry per CDR3 protein. The sample consists of 5,500 to 6,000 distinct CDR3 sequences, 21% of them appearing once. The sample was a population of CD138-negative cells sorted from bone marrow. These receptors all come from a donor older than 35 with multiple myeloma. Each CDR3 is given with its conserved first and last residue. Each record gives: CDR3 length, J gene, D gene, V gene, clone size, CDR3 protein, CDR3 DNA. A D gene is named only where the DNA matches it firmly. Size is stated for part of the rows, as once, few or many counts, or as a class when the clone is expanded.

>8|TRBJ2-7|.|TRBV5-1|many
CASSLDNF
TGCGCCAGCAGCTTGGACAACTTC
>18|TRBJ2-1|TRBD2|TRBV11-2|medium-sized
CASSLVPPSGRALDEQFF
TGTGCCAGCAGCTTAGTACCACCTAGCGGGAGGGCCCTGGATGAGCAGTTCTTC
>16|TRBJ2-1|TRBD2|TRBV24-1|many
CATSDSTSGSRNEQFF
TGTGCCACCAGTGATTCTACTAGCGGGAGCAGAAATGAGCAGTTCTTC
>15|TRBJ2-1|.|TRBV24-1|.
CATSGSGLGFGEQFF
TGTGCCACCAGTGGTTCCGGACTGGGGTTTGGTGAGCAGTTCTTC
>16|TRBJ1-1|TRBD1|TRBV2|many
CASSPRGTGGHTEAFF
TGTGCCAGCAGTCCAAGAGGGACAGGGGGCCACACTGAAGCTTTCTTT
>14|TRBJ2-5|TRBD1|TRBV24-1|many
CATSEETGMETQYF
TGTGCCACCAGTGAAGAGACAGGGATGGAGACCCAGTACTTC
>15|TRBJ1-1|TRBD1|TRBV28|many
CASTPSGQGLTEAFF
TGTGCCAGCACTCCCTCTGGACAGGGCCTCACTGAAGCTTTCTTT
>12|TRBJ2-1|.|TRBV29-1|.
CSVEDNEVGQFF
TGCAGCGTTGAAGATAATGAAGTTGGGCAGTTCTTC
>14|TRBJ2-5|.|TRBV20-1|medium-sized
CSARFLDRQGTQYF
TGCAGTGCTAGATTCCTCGACAGGCAGGGGACCCAGTACTTC
>15|TRBJ2-2|.|TRBV2|medium-sized
CASSASWGGHGELFF
TGTGCCAGCAGCGCCAGTTGGGGGGGCCACGGGGAGCTGTTTTTT
>14|TRBJ2-7|.|TRBV5-4|.
CASSPRARGYEQYF
TGTGCCAGCAGCCCACGCGCGAGGGGGTACGAGCAGTACTTC
>10|TRBJ2-7|.|TRBV20-1|medium-sized
CSASFHEQYF
TGCAGTGCTTCCTTCCACGAGCAGTACTTC
>16|TRBJ2-1|TRBD2|TRBV5-1|medium-sized
CASSLGTSGRAHEQFF
TGCGCCAGCAGCTTGGGGACTAGCGGGAGGGCCCATGAGCAGTTCTTC
>15|TRBJ1-6|TRBD1|TRBV6-5|.
CAGSYSGGSGSPLRF
TGTGCCGGCAGTTACTCAGGGGGCTCGGGATCACCCCTCCGCTTT
>12|TRBJ2-3|.|TRBV27|medium-sized
CASSPRSDTQYF
TGTGCCAGCAGTCCTAGATCAGATACGCAGTATTTT
>15|TRBJ2-7|TRBD2|TRBV6-2/TRBV6-3|.
CACSYSRLAEGEQYF
TGTGCCTGCAGTTACTCGCGGCTAGCGGAAGGCGAGCAGTACTTC
>14|TRBJ2-1|TRBD1|TRBV27|medium-sized
CASSLQGANYEQFF
TGTGCCAGCAGTTTACAGGGGGCCAACTATGAGCAGTTCTTC
>14|TRBJ2-2|.|TRBV7-2|few
CASSFRRNTGELFF
TGTGCCAGCAGCTTTCGGAGAAACACCGGGGAGCTGTTTTTT
>14|TRBJ2-1|TRBD1|TRBV28|medium-sized
CATLGDRGVGEQFF
TGTGCCACCCTCGGGGACAGGGGAGTCGGTGAGCAGTTCTTC
>12|TRBJ2-3|TRBD2|TRBV29-1|many
CSLRGGGDTQYF
TGCAGCCTACGGGGGGGCGGAGATACGCAGTATTTT
>13|TRBJ2-7|.|TRBV20-1|medium-sized
CSATGGVFALQYF
TGCAGTGCTACAGGAGGGGTATTCGCGTTGCAGTACTTC
>16|TRBJ2-2|TRBD2|TRBV4-2|many
CASSQAPAGATGELFF
TGTGCCAGCAGCCAAGCTCCAGCGGGAGCGACCGGGGAGCTGTTTTTT
>16|TRBJ2-1|TRBD2|TRBV9|large
CASSSRTSGIRNEQFF
TGTGCCAGCAGCTCTCGGACTAGCGGGATTCGTAATGAGCAGTTCTTC
>13|TRBJ1-1|.|TRBV7-9|medium-sized
CASSWGTTPEAFF
TGTGCCAGCAGCTGGGGGACAACCCCTGAAGCTTTCTTT
>13|TRBJ1-1|.|TRBV5-6|many
CASSRDTEFQAFF
TGTGCCAGCAGCCGGGACACCGAGTTTCAAGCTTTCTTT
>14|TRBJ1-4|.|TRBV28|medium-sized
CASSTRQLNEKLFF
TGTGCCAGCAGTACTAGACAGCTCAATGAAAAACTGTTTTTT
>15|TRBJ2-5|TRBD2|TRBV7-3|many
CASSLGGGRQETQYF
TGTGCCAGCAGCTTGGGCGGCGGGAGGCAAGAGACCCAGTACTTC
>14|TRBJ2-3|.|TRBV29-1|medium-sized
CSVPGPGNTDTQYF
TGCAGCGTTCCCGGACCCGGGAACACAGATACGCAGTATTTT
>16|TRBJ2-1|.|TRBV28|large
CASSSHSPDRSNEQFF
TGTGCCAGCAGTTCCCATTCCCCCGACAGGTCTAATGAGCAGTTCTTC
>15|TRBJ2-5|TRBD2|TRBV27|medium-sized
CASSRGLAGGETQYF
TGTGCCAGCAGTAGGGGACTAGCGGGAGGAGAGACCCAGTACTTC
>12|TRBJ2-5|.|TRBV18|many
CASSPPDETQYF
TGTGCCAGCTCACCACCGGATGAGACCCAGTACTTC
>15|TRBJ1-2|.|TRBV4-1|medium-sized
CASSPIDPVNYGYTF
TGCGCCAGCAGCCCCATAGATCCAGTTAACTATGGCTACACCTTC
>16|TRBJ1-2|.|TRBV4-1|many
CASSPRSGEMGYGYTF
TGCGCCAGCAGCCCCCGAAGTGGGGAAATGGGCTATGGCTACACCTTC
>18|TRBJ2-5|TRBD1|TRBV30|.
CAWSRLVGTGGEQGTQYF
TGTGCCTGGAGTCGCCTTGTAGGGACAGGGGGTGAACAAGGGACCCAGTACTTC
>16|TRBJ2-4|TRBD2|TRBV5-4|.
CASSSLAGPAKNIQYF
TGTGCCAGCAGCTCGCTAGCGGGCCCAGCCAAAAACATTCAGTACTTC
>16|TRBJ2-6|.|TRBV29-1|.
CSVDTGGSSGANVPTF
TGCAGCGTTGACACTGGGGGCAGCTCTGGGGCCAACGTCCCGACTTTC
>15|TRBJ1-4|.|TRBV5-1|.
CASSLDGRGVEKLFF
TGCGCCAGCAGCTTGGACGGCAGGGGCGTCGAAAAACTGTTTTTT
>14|TRBJ2-7|TRBD2|TRBV20-1|medium-sized
CSAPLAGSSYEQYF
TGCAGTGCTCCGCTAGCGGGAAGCTCCTACGAGCAGTACTTC
>14|TRBJ2-6|.|TRBV9|many
CASSAPSGANVLTF
TGTGCCAGCAGCGCCCCGTCTGGGGCCAACGTCCTGACTTTC
>13|TRBJ2-1|.|TRBV19|many
CASTVAAYNEQFF
TGTGCCAGTACTGTAGCGGCCTACAATGAGCAGTTCTTC
>14|TRBJ1-5|TRBD1|TRBV27|many
CASSPTGGAQPQHF
TGTGCCAGCAGTCCGACAGGGGGCGCCCAGCCCCAGCATTTT
>14|TRBJ2-7|.|TRBV7-7|.
CASSPGAAIYEQYF
TGTGCTAGCAGCCCCGGGGCCGCTATCTACGAGCAGTACTTC
>15|TRBJ1-1|TRBD1|TRBV9|many
CASSDPGQGDTEAFF
TGTGCCAGCAGTGATCCCGGACAGGGGGATACTGAAGCTTTCTTT
>16|TRBJ2-7|TRBD1|TRBV3-1|medium-sized
CASSRPGQGAKNEQYF
TGTGCCAGCAGCCGACCGGGACAGGGGGCGAAGAACGAGCAGTACTTC
>18|TRBJ2-6|TRBD1|TRBV5-1|medium-sized
CASSLSGTGMSGANVLTF
TGCGCCAGCAGCTTGTCCGGGACAGGGATGTCTGGGGCCAACGTCCTGACTTTC
>14|TRBJ2-1|TRBD2|TRBV5-1|many
CASSQTSGSDEQFF
TGCGCCAGCAGCCAGACTAGCGGGAGTGATGAGCAGTTCTTC
>17|TRBJ2-1|TRBD2|TRBV28|.
CASRRGRGGTPYNEQFF
TGCGCCAGCCGACGAGGGAGGGGCGGGACTCCGTACAATGAGCAGTTCTTC
>16|TRBJ1-2|.|TRBV4-1|medium-sized
CASSRRDGGTIDGYTF
TGCGCCAGCAGCCGCAGGGACGGAGGAACTATCGATGGCTACACCTTC
>18|TRBJ2-3|.|TRBV12-3/TRBV12-4|medium-sized
CASRPAPNLAIHTDTQYF
TGTGCCAGCAGGCCCGCCCCCAACCTAGCGATTCACACAGATACGCAGTATTTT